A selection of T cell receptor beta chains follows, all from one sample in a study of shared clonotypes between healthy human individuals. Here immunoSEQ multiplex PCR was the method, and the copy in TCRdb shows in-frame clones only, minus some. The sample holds 90,000 to 150,000 clones; around 65% are singletons and the top ten take roughly 24%. Sequencing was done on a sample of memory CD8+ T cells sorted from blood. The source of these receptors is a woman between 25 and 40 years old in good health. Each CDR3 is given without its conserved first and last residue. A D gene is named only where the DNA matches it firmly.

cdr3_aa: ASSESLNGGRRSEQY; j_call: TRBJ2-7; d_call: TRBD2; cdr3_length: 15; v_call: TRBV10-1
cdr3_aa: ASSLGLFADTQY; j_call: TRBJ2-3; d_call: TRBD2; cdr3_length: 12; v_call: TRBV19
cdr3_aa: ASSQGPSLGEQY; j_call: TRBJ2-7; d_call: NA; cdr3_length: 12; v_call: TRBV4-1
cdr3_aa: ASSLGSSFQTNEKLF; j_call: TRBJ1-4; d_call: NA; cdr3_length: 15; v_call: TRBV11-2
cdr3_aa: ASSVSWRAPHEQY; j_call: TRBJ2-7; d_call: NA; cdr3_length: 13; v_call: TRBV9
cdr3_aa: ASSEKRTSNYGYT; j_call: TRBJ1-2; d_call: NA; cdr3_length: 13; v_call: TRBV7-8
cdr3_aa: SAFLQYGYT; j_call: TRBJ1-2; d_call: NA; cdr3_length: 9; v_call: TRBV20-1
cdr3_aa: ASGPGAEAF; j_call: TRBJ1-1; d_call: NA; cdr3_length: 9; v_call: TRBV7-9
cdr3_aa: ASSGGQGAYNEQF; j_call: TRBJ2-1; d_call: TRBD1; cdr3_length: 13; v_call: TRBV5-4
cdr3_aa: ASSLFGQLTDTQY; j_call: TRBJ2-3; d_call: NA; cdr3_length: 13; v_call: TRBV19
cdr3_aa: ASSQEVARGGYNEQF; j_call: TRBJ2-1; d_call: NA; cdr3_length: 15; v_call: TRBV4-1
cdr3_aa: ASSQEWGAYEQY; j_call: TRBJ2-7; d_call: NA; cdr3_length: 12; v_call: TRBV14
cdr3_aa: ASSQDQASGSNEQY; j_call: NA; d_call: TRBD2; cdr3_length: 14; v_call: TRBV4-2
cdr3_aa: ASMYSPGYEQY; j_call: TRBJ2-7; d_call: NA; cdr3_length: 11; v_call: TRBV6-5
cdr3_aa: ASSYSTDSYEQY; j_call: TRBJ2-7; d_call: NA; cdr3_length: 12; v_call: TRBV6-6
cdr3_aa: SVDWREGRDEQY; j_call: TRBJ2-7; d_call: TRBD2; cdr3_length: 12; v_call: TRBV29-1
cdr3_aa: VGRGLEQY; j_call: NA; d_call: NA; cdr3_length: 8; v_call: TRBV28
cdr3_aa: ASSQVTGKPPFEKLF; j_call: TRBJ1-4; d_call: TRBD1; cdr3_length: 15; v_call: TRBV4-1
cdr3_aa: ASRTGPYSYEQY; j_call: TRBJ2-7; d_call: NA; cdr3_length: 12; v_call: TRBV27
cdr3_aa: ASSQEALDRTSYEQY; j_call: TRBJ2-7; d_call: NA; cdr3_length: 15; v_call: TRBV4-1
cdr3_aa: ASSQEGDRADTQY; j_call: TRBJ2-3; d_call: NA; cdr3_length: 13; v_call: TRBV4-1
cdr3_aa: ASSQTEAGIAF; j_call: TRBJ1-1; d_call: NA; cdr3_length: 11; v_call: TRBV4-2
cdr3_aa: ASSDSAGGPRGYEQF; j_call: TRBJ2-1; d_call: TRBD2; cdr3_length: 15; v_call: TRBV25-1
cdr3_aa: ASSLQRSTDTQY; j_call: TRBJ2-3; d_call: NA; cdr3_length: 12; v_call: TRBV5-1
cdr3_aa: ASSGTSGRVADTQY; j_call: TRBJ2-3; d_call: TRBD2; cdr3_length: 14; v_call: TRBV6-1
cdr3_aa: ASSFRGSIYGYT; j_call: TRBJ1-2; d_call: TRBD1; cdr3_length: 12; v_call: TRBV28
cdr3_aa: ASSLDRTSGPQPSEQF; j_call: TRBJ2-1; d_call: TRBD2; cdr3_length: 16; v_call: TRBV11-2
cdr3_aa: ATQGQMNTEAF; j_call: TRBJ1-1; d_call: NA; cdr3_length: 11; v_call: TRBV28
cdr3_aa: ASSLESGQQWEKLF; j_call: TRBJ1-4; d_call: NA; cdr3_length: 14; v_call: TRBV5-1
cdr3_aa: ASSAFLAGGPGGELF; j_call: TRBJ2-2; d_call: TRBD2; cdr3_length: 15; v_call: TRBV5-1
cdr3_aa: ASSVGGSTDTQY; j_call: TRBJ2-3; d_call: NA; cdr3_length: 12; v_call: TRBV9
cdr3_aa: ASMGTSGSLAKNIQY; j_call: TRBJ2-4; d_call: TRBD2; cdr3_length: 15; v_call: TRBV2
cdr3_aa: ASSPLGLREETQY; j_call: TRBJ2-5; d_call: NA; cdr3_length: 13; v_call: TRBV7-2
cdr3_aa: ASSHQTWQGVDGYT; j_call: TRBJ1-2; d_call: NA; cdr3_length: 14; v_call: TRBV4-1
cdr3_aa: ASSRHWDFNYGYT; j_call: TRBJ1-2; d_call: NA; cdr3_length: 13; v_call: TRBV4-2
cdr3_aa: ASSLYQETQY; j_call: TRBJ2-5; d_call: NA; cdr3_length: 10; v_call: TRBV5-1
cdr3_aa: ASSRRVINSPLH; j_call: TRBJ1-6; d_call: NA; cdr3_length: 12; v_call: TRBV4-1
cdr3_aa: ASSLGVTPLH; j_call: TRBJ1-6; d_call: NA; cdr3_length: 10; v_call: TRBV11-1
cdr3_aa: ASSDMGARSYNEQF; j_call: TRBJ2-1; d_call: NA; cdr3_length: 14; v_call: TRBV25-1
cdr3_aa: ASSFGTGLGELF; j_call: TRBJ2-2; d_call: TRBD1; cdr3_length: 12; v_call: TRBV27